This T cell receptor (beta chain) is drawn from a study of shared clonotypes between healthy human individuals. Broader study findings: Among a few donors, approximately 5% of naive CD4 clonotypes were found in common. Genetic and exposure-history diversity was limited by the small donor number.

Only in-frame clones appear in the TCRdb table, and some are missing; sequencing was by immunoSEQ multiplex PCR. The sample consists of millions of clones, about 95% of them appearing once. Points on this clone: Its antigen is not known.

The trim removed 5 bases at V and 5 bases at J, leaving 5 bases unmatched. CDR1 and CDR2 (germline): LNHNV, YYDKDF (reference sequence). This CDR3 spans 15 amino acids. All donors were Caucasian adults living in Nashville, Tennessee. It was into CD45RA+ naive and CD45RA-negative memory subsets that the CD4+ cells were split. The sequenced sample consisted of naive CD4+ T cells sorted from blood. Subset noted: CD45RA+ positively selected. The J gene is TRBJ2-5, the V gene TRBV15, with TRBD2 matching over 13 bases. This TCR was sampled from a man aged 18-30 years in good health. The chain's CDR3 is CATSPGLAGVETQYF. CDR3 bases: TGTGCCACCAGCCCTGGACTAGCGGGAGTGGAGACCCAGTACTTC. Based on the CDR3 plus reference TRBV15 and TRBJ2-5, the full variable domain is DAMVIQNPRYQVTQFGKPVTLSCSQTLNHNVMYWYQQKSSQAPKLLFHYYDKDFNNEADTPDNFQSRRPNTSFCFLDIRSPGLGDTAMYLCATSPGLAGVETQYFGPGTRLLVL.